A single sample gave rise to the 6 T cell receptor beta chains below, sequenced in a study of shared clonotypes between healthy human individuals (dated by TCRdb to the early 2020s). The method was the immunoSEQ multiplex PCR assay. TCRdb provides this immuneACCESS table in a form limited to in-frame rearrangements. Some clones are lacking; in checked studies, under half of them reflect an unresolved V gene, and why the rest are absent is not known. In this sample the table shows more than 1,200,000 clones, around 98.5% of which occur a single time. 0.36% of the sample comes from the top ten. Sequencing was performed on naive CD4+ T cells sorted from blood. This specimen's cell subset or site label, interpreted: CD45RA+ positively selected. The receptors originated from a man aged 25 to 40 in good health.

The CDR3: CASSSQRSNNQPQHF. The CDR3 nucleotides read TGTGCCAGCAGCAGTCAGAGGTCGAACAATCAGCCCCAGCATTTT. The chain is built from TRBV7-8 and TRBJ1-5, with D unresolved. The CDR3 is 15 residues long. V lost 5 bases to trimming and J lost 3 bases, with 14 bases between them. Germline CDR1 SGHVS, CDR2 FQNEAQ.

DNA of the CDR3: TGTGCCAGCAGTTGGTTAGGGGGAGAAGAAAATGAGCAGTTCTTC. Its protein product is CASSWLGGEENEQFF. This chain joins TRBV5-6 and TRBJ2-1; D may be TRBD1 (6 bases). Trimming pared 5 bases from V and 7 bases from J, leaving 19 bases between. Germline CDR1 is SGHDT and CDR2 is YYEEEE. The CDR3 is made up of 15 amino acids. The whole variable domain, remainder taken from reference TRBV5-6 and TRBJ2-1, is DAGVTQSPTHLIKTRGQQVTLRCSPKSGHDTVSWYQQALGQGPQFIFQYYEEEERQRGNFPDRFSGHQFPNYSSELNVNALLLGDSALYLCASSWLGGEENEQFFGPGTRLTVL.

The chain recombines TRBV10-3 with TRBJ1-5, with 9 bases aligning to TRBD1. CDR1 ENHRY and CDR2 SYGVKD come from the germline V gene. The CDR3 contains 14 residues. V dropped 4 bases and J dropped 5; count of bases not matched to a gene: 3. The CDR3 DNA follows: TGTGCCATCAGTGGGGGACAGGGTTATCAGCCCCAGCATTTT. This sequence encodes CAISGGQGYQPQHF.

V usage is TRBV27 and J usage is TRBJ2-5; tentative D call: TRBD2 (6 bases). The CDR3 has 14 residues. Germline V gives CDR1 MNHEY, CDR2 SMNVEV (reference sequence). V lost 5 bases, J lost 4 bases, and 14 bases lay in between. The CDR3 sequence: CASSPSLGGETQYF. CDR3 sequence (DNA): TGTGCCAGCAGTCCATCCCTCGGGGGAGAGACCCAGTACTTC.

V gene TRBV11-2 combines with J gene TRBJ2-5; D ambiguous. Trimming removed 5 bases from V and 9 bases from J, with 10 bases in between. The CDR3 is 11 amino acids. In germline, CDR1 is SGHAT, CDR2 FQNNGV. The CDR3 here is CASSPYFAQYF. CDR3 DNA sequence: TGTGCCAGCAGCCCCTATTTTGCCCAGTACTTC.

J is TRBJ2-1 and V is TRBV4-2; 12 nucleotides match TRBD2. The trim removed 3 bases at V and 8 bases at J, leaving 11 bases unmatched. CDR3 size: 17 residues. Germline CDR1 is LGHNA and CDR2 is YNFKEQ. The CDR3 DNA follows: TGTGCCAGCAGCCAGGATACCCTAGCGGGAGGGGCTGATGAGCAGTTCTTC. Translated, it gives CASSQDTLAGGADEQFF.